Each of the 28 T cell receptor beta chains below was sequenced from the same sample in a study of early T cells in non-severe SARS-CoV-2 infection. Each CDR3 protein gets one entry after TCRdb re-called the 5' RACE reads with MiXCR. The sample has roughly 80,000 distinct CDR3 sequences; approximately 9.1% are singletons. Sequences were obtained from whole blood. These receptors were taken from an adult who was a healthcare worker with PCR-confirmed SARS-CoV-2 infection or an uninfected control (not recorded which).

This clonotype was picked up many times. The chain employs TRBV3-1 and TRBJ1-1; D gene ambiguous. Trimming removed 3 bases at V and 2 bases at J, with 7 bases between. There are 13 residues in the CDR3. Germline CDR1 LGHDT, CDR2 YNNKEL (reference sequence). This chain's CDR3 is CASSQKGNTEAFF. The CDR3 region has the DNA TGTGCCAGCAGCCAGAAAGGAAACACTGAAGCTTTCTTT.

This clonotype was found many times. The chain employs TRBV5-6 and TRBJ1-1; possible D gene TRBD1, 5 bases. Germline CDR1 reads SGHDT; CDR2 reads YYEEEE. This CDR3 contains 15 residues. V lost 0 bases to trimming and J lost 3 bases, with 12 bases between them. CDR3 in amino acids: CASSLDPGTYTEAFF. As DNA, the CDR3 is TGTGCCAGCAGCTTGGATCCAGGGACTTACACTGAAGCTTTCTTT.

This clonotype has a handful of counts. The gene calls are TRBV7-9 and TRBJ1-4, with unresolved D. The V gene's germline CDR1 is SEHNR and CDR2 FQNEAQ (reference sequence). The CDR3 extends over 14 amino acids. The V and J ends lost 1 base and 6 bases respectively, with 9 bases between them. CDR3 nucleotides: TGTGCCAGCAGCTTAGTATCCCCGGATGAAAAACTGTTTTTT. Translating it yields CASSLVSPDEKLFF.

This clonotype was seen at least ten times. V is TRBV29-1 and J is TRBJ1-1; no clear D. CDR1 is SQVTM, CDR2 ANQGSEA, per germline. V lost 7 bases, J lost 5 bases, and 5 bases lay in between. The CDR3 is 9 residues long. The CDR3 sequence: CSAATEAFF. The CDR3 coding sequence is TGCAGCGCTGCGACTGAAGCTTTCTTT. Full variable domain (remainder filled in from reference TRBV29-1 and TRBJ1-1): SAVISQKPSRDICQRGTSLTIQCQVDSQVTMMFWYRQQPGQSLTLIATANQGSEATYESGFVIDKFPISRPNLTFSTLTVSNMSPEDSSIYLCSAATEAFFGQGTRLTVV.

This clonotype appeared a few times. The chain couples TRBV28 to TRBJ2-5, with a weak D call TRBD2 (5 bases). The V gene's germline CDR1 is MDHEN and CDR2 SYDVKM. The CDR3 extends over 12 amino acids. Trimming cost V 2 bases and J 7 bases, with 8 bases left between them. CDR3 DNA sequence: TGTGCCAGCAGTTTAATGGGGAGGACCCAGTACTTC. Residues: CASSLMGRTQYF.

V is TRBV24-1 and J is TRBJ2-2; 8 positions match TRBD1. The V gene's germline CDR1 is KGHDR and CDR2 SFDVKD. The trim removed 3 bases at V and 1 base at J, leaving 6 bases unmatched. The CDR3 spans 17 residues. The CDR3 loop is CATSDPTGTGNTGELFF. DNA for the CDR3: TGTGCCACCAGTGATCCTACCGGGACAGGGAACACCGGGGAGCTGTTTTTT.

A few counts support this clonotype. As DNA, the CDR3 is TGCGCCAGCAGCTGGGACGGAGTTAACTATGGCTACACCTTC. Protein product: CASSWDGVNYGYTF. The chain joins TRBV5-1 to TRBJ1-2; weak D call: TRBD1 (5 bases). This CDR3 is built from 14 residues. The germline V gene encodes CDR1 SGHRS and CDR2 YFSETQ. V was pared by 3 bases and J by 1 base, with 10 bases between. Filled out from reference TRBV5-1 and TRBJ1-2, the complete variable domain reads KAGVTQTPRYLIKTRGQQVTLSCSPISGHRSVSWYQQTPGQGLQFLFEYFSETQRNKGNFPGRFSGRQFSNSRSEMNVSTLELGDSALYLCASSWDGVNYGYTFGSGTRLTVV.

As concerns this clonotype: Given a much more abundant clone one base away, this may be a read error. This chain joins TRBV9 and TRBJ2-7; possibly TRBD2 for D (6 bases). The CDR3 spans 13 residues. Germline V gene data show CDR1 as SGDLS and CDR2 as YYNGEE. The CDR3 region has the DNA TGTACCAGCAGCGCCCACGCGGGGCACGAGCAGTACTTC. It encodes CTSSAHAGHEQYF.

This clonotype occurred many times. This chain joins TRBV9 and TRBJ2-3, with D unresolved. Trimming shortened V by 3 bases and J by 6 bases, and 23 bases separated the two germline ends. The CDR3 loop spans 17 amino acids. Germline V gives CDR1 SGDLS, CDR2 YYNGEE. CDR3 amino acids: CASSATPSRAAEDTQYF. CDR3 nucleotides: TGTGCCAGCAGCGCAACCCCTTCCCGGGCGGCGGAGGATACGCAGTATTTT. Full variable domain (outside the CDR3, taken from reference TRBV9 and TRBJ2-3): DSGVTQTPKHLITATGQRVTLRCSPRSGDLSVYWYQQSLDQGLQFLIQYYNGEERAKGNILERFSAQQFPDLHSELNLSSLELGDSALYFCASSATPSRAAEDTQYFGPGTRLTVL.

The sample holds many counts of this clonotype. The chain joins TRBV2 to TRBJ2-5; perhaps TRBD2 as D (5 bases). V was trimmed by 5 bases and J by 11 bases, leaving 15 bases between them. The CDR3 is 12 amino acids. Germline CDR1 reads SNHLY; CDR2 reads FYNNEI. In DNA, the CDR3 is TGTGCCAGCAGTACTCGGACTTACCCACAGTACTTC. This sequence encodes CASSTRTYPQYF. The full variable domain, completed using reference TRBV2 and TRBJ2-5, is EPEVTQTPSHQVTQMGQEVILRCVPISNHLYFYWYRQILGQKVEFLVSFYNNEISEKSEIFDDQFSVERPDGSNFTLKIRSTKLEDSAMYFCASSTRTYPQYFGPGTRLLVL.

At least ten counts were recorded for this clonotype. The chain employs TRBV6-5 and TRBJ2-7; D perhaps matches TRBD2 (5 bases). V was trimmed by 7 bases and J by 0 bases, leaving 13 bases between them. Germline loops: CDR1 MNHEY, CDR2 SVGAGI. CDR3 size: 14 residues. DNA of the CDR3: TGTGCCAGCAAGGGAGCTCTCAGCTCCTACGAGCAGTACTTC. It codes for CASKGALSSYEQYF.

Points on this clonotype: A read error may explain this, as a much larger clone is one base away. The V and J genes are TRBV6-1 and TRBJ2-7; no reliable D call. CDR1 and CDR2 (germline): MNHNS, SASEGT. CDR3 length: 18 amino acids. Trimming cost V 0 bases and J 3 bases, with 21 bases left between them. CDR3 loop: CASSEASLYLGGLYEQYF. Here the CDR3 DNA reads TGTGCCAGCAGTGAAGCGAGTTTGTACTTGGGCGGCCTCTACGAGCAGTACTTC.

The sample holds a few counts of this clonotype. V is TRBV29-1 and J is TRBJ2-5; no firm D call. Germline CDR1 SQVTM, CDR2 ANQGSEA. The CDR3 has 13 residues. Deletions cut 3 bases from V and 5 bases from J, with 13 bases between. For the CDR3, the DNA is TGCAGCGTTGATCGGCAGACTGGGGAGACCCAGTACTTC. This encodes CSVDRQTGETQYF.

In its sample, this clonotype was seen a few times. The chain has TRBV28 and TRBJ2-1; 9 nucleotides agree with TRBD1. The ends lost 5 bases at V and 5 bases at J; junction bases unmatched: 13. The CDR3 covers 17 residues. Germline V gene lookup returns CDR1 MDHEN and CDR2 SYDVKM. In DNA form, the CDR3 reads TGTGCCAGCAGTACCGCAAACAGGGGGCCAACAAACAATGAGCAGTTCTTC. Translated: CASSTANRGPTNNEQFF. Full variable domain (missing parts from reference TRBV28 and TRBJ2-1): DVKVTQSSRYLVKRTGEKVFLECVQDMDHENMFWYRQDPGLGLRLIYFSYDVKMKEKGDIPEGYSVSREKKERFSLILESASTNQTSMYLCASSTANRGPTNNEQFFGPGTRLTVL.

This clonotype turned up a few times. The chain has TRBV29-1 and TRBJ2-4; D ambiguous. This CDR3 region has 10 residues. Germline assignment: CDR1 SQVTM and CDR2 ANQGSEA. The V end was cut by 4 bases, the J end by 6 bases, with 4 bases between. The CDR3 protein is CSVGGNIQYF. The CDR3 DNA follows: TGCAGCGTTGGGGGAAACATTCAGTACTTC.

In this sample, this clonotype turned up many times. The V gene is TRBV18, the J gene TRBJ2-4; D might be TRBD1 (6 bases). The germline V gene encodes CDR1 KGHSH and CDR2 LQKENI. The CDR3 loop spans 17 amino acids. V was cut by 0 bases and J by 9 bases, with 21 bases left in between. This chain's CDR3 is CASSPPQSVGGRGIQYF. The CDR3 coding sequence is TGTGCCAGCTCACCACCCCAGAGCGTTGGCGGCAGGGGCATTCAGTACTTC.

The genes are TRBV7-6 and TRBJ2-5; the match to TRBD2 covers 10 bases. The germline CDR1 and CDR2 sequences are SGHVS and FNYEAQ. CDR3 size: 17 residues. The trim removed 8 bases at V and 2 bases at J, leaving 14 bases unmatched. The CDR3 reads CASAEGLTSGPQETQYF. CDR3 DNA sequence: TGTGCCAGCGCGGAAGGCTTGACTAGCGGGCCTCAAGAGACCCAGTACTTC.

This clonotype was recorded many times. The rearrangement uses TRBV11-2 and TRBJ2-3; D gene uncertain. This CDR3 region has 14 residues. CDR1 and CDR2 (germline): SGHAT, FQNNGV. Trimming took off 1 base at V and 10 bases at J, with 15 bases between the two ends. CDR3 sequence: CASSLGSGISAQYF. For the CDR3, the DNA is TGTGCCAGCAGCTTAGGGTCTGGGATAAGTGCGCAGTATTTT.

The chain couples TRBV27 to TRBJ2-7; 7 positions match TRBD2. Germline V gene lookup returns CDR1 MNHEY and CDR2 SMNVEV (reference sequence). Germline trimming cut 1 base from V and 3 bases from J; bases unmatched to any gene: 0. This CDR3 region has 13 residues. In DNA form, the CDR3 reads TGTGCCAGCAGTTTATTAGCGGGCTACGAGCAGTACTTC. Amino acids: CASSLLAGYEQYF.

The chain combines TRBV10-3 with TRBJ1-6; 7 nucleotides align to TRBD1. The CDR3 covers 15 residues. The germline gives CDR1 ENHRY, CDR2 SYGVKD. V shed 4 bases, J shed 8 bases, and the junction held 8 bases outside the gene matches. The CDR3, as DNA: TGTGCCATCAGTGGATCGAGGGACAGCTATTCACCCCTCCACTTT. Translating it yields CAISGSRDSYSPLHF.

This clonotype has at least ten counts. The J gene is TRBJ2-3, the V gene TRBV6-6; the match to TRBD2 covers 8 bases. The CDR3 consists of 19 residues. Germline loops: CDR1 MNHNY, CDR2 SVGAGI (reference sequence). The junction had 13 bases not matched to a gene; V was cut back by 0 bases and J by 2 bases. CDR3 nucleotide sequence: TGTGCCAGCAGTTACTCGATTGATCCCGCGACTAGCGACACAGATACGCAGTATTTT. It yields the protein CASSYSIDPATSDTDTQYF.

The rearrangement joins TRBV2 to TRBJ2-1; a possible D gene is TRBD2 (6 bases). The CDR3 spans 13 residues. The germline V gene has CDR1 SNHLY and CDR2 FYNNEI. Between the trimmed V and J ends, which lost 4 bases and 10 bases, there was a span of 14 bases. CDR3: CASSVGSGAEQFF. The CDR3 DNA sequence: TGTGCCAGCAGTGTTGGTAGCGGAGCAGAGCAGTTCTTC.

This clonotype has at least ten counts. The chain combines TRBV9 with TRBJ1-2; 9 bases fit TRBD1. This CDR3 spans 15 amino acids. CDR1 is SGDLS, CDR2 YYNGEE, per germline. Germline trimming cut 1 base from V and 4 bases from J; bases unmatched to any gene: 5. CDR3 DNA: TGTGCCAGCAGCGTACAGACAGGGGGGCCCTATGGCTACACCTTC. Protein sequence: CASSVQTGGPYGYTF.

This clonotype appeared many times. The genes are TRBV7-2 and TRBJ2-6; no firm D call. This CDR3 contains 11 residues. The V end was cut by 5 bases, the J end by 12 bases, with 8 bases between. Germline assignment: CDR1 SGHTA and CDR2 FQGNSA. The CDR3 region has the DNA TGTGCCAGCAGCCCAGCCCTCGTCCTGACTTTC. It specifies CASSPALVLTF.

The table lists this clonotype with many counts. This chain links TRBV4-1 with TRBJ2-2, with a weak D call TRBD2 (6 bases). Germline V gene lookup returns CDR1 MGHRA and CDR2 YSYEKL. The CDR3 runs to 16 residues. Trimming took 0 bases from V and 1 from J, leaving 9 bases between them. CDR3 in DNA: TGCGCCAGCAGCCAAGACGCGGGAAGGAACACCGGGGAGCTGTTTTTT. It encodes CASSQDAGRNTGELFF.

This clonotype was seen a few times. The chain joins TRBV7-2 to TRBJ2-3, with D possibly being TRBD2 (6 bases). CDR1 is SGHTA, CDR2 FQGNSA, per germline. The V gene lost 2 bases and the J gene lost 1 base, with 13 bases spanning the gap. This CDR3 contains 16 residues. CDR3: CASSLTGAGRTDTQYF. The CDR3, as DNA: TGTGCCAGCAGCTTAACGGGAGCGGGTCGCACAGATACGCAGTATTTT.

V is TRBV27 and J is TRBJ2-7; D gene unclear. There are 17 residues in the CDR3. V was shortened by 3 bases and J by 2 bases, with 20 bases between the two germline ends. Germline V gene lookup returns CDR1 MNHEY and CDR2 SMNVEV (reference sequence). CDR3 region: CASSFTGDGPRPYEQYF. In DNA, the CDR3 is TGTGCCAGCAGTTTCACGGGCGATGGGCCGAGACCCTACGAGCAGTACTTC.

This clonotype was counted ten times or more. The V call is TRBV20-1, the J call TRBJ2-6, with D unclear. Per the germline V gene, CDR1 is DFQATT and CDR2 is SNEGSKA (reference sequence). CDR3 length: 14 residues. Between the trimmed V and J ends, which lost 2 bases and 2 bases, there was a span of 7 bases. The CDR3 sequence: CSARRSPGANVLTF. CDR3 nucleotide sequence: TGCAGTGCTAGAAGGAGCCCTGGGGCCAACGTCCTGACTTTC.